These T cell receptor beta chains were read from a single sample in a study of T-cell memory formation after mild COVID-19. TCRdb recomputed calls from the 5' RACE reads with MiXCR, one row per CDR3 protein. The sample shows about 430,000 distinct CDR3 sequences, around 24% of them seen only once. Sequencing was carried out using PBMCs or a T cell subset sorted from them (not recorded which). The origin of the receptors is an adult woman who had mild COVID-19 (a few samples of this study predate the infection). Cell type and time point are not known. CDR3s include the opening cysteine and the closing phenylalanine or tryptophan.

TRBV7-2	TRBJ1-1	CASSLFRQNTEAFF
TRBV3-1	TRBJ2-1	CASSQDGAAEQFF
TRBV3-1	TRBJ2-6	CASSQDGTARPSGANVLTF
TRBV23-1	TRBJ2-5	CASSQCPGGHQETQYF
TRBV20-1	TRBJ2-1	CSARDYGTSYNEQFF
TRBV2	TRBJ2-4	CASSVGAYENIQYF
TRBV7-9	TRBJ2-7	CASSLAPGTDYEQYF
TRBV30	TRBJ2-1	CAWTLVADSGEQFF
TRBV2	TRBJ2-3	CASSELSGSTDTQYF
TRBV3-1	TRBJ1-1	CASSQGGGRMNTEAFF
TRBV20-1	TRBJ2-7	CSAFAGPPYEQYF
TRBV5-5	TRBJ2-1	CASSLYSDHNEQFF
TRBV9	TRBJ1-1	CASSDSIGDTEAFF
TRBV12-3/TRBV12-4	TRBJ2-6	CASSWTGNGANVLTF
TRBV6-2/TRBV6-3	TRBJ1-1	CASIYTGGHTEAFF
TRBV12-3/TRBV12-4	TRBJ1-5	CASSPARDNQPQHF
TRBV29-1	TRBJ1-1	CSVVGSNTEAFF
TRBV4-3	TRBJ2-7	CASSQERSGSSYEQYF
TRBV20-1	TRBJ1-2	CSAQTGTGVHGYTF
TRBV11-3	TRBJ2-3	CASSLATWRQGRLVDTQYF
TRBV5-5	TRBJ2-1	CASSRSGGTYNEQFF
TRBV6-6	TRBJ2-2	CASIGKTNTGELFF
TRBV7-6	TRBJ2-3	CASSFSGTSTDTQYF
TRBV6-5	TRBJ1-1	CASRRDIWNTEAFF
TRBV7-6	TRBJ2-2	CASSLAPTSGGHGELFF
TRBV24-1	TRBJ2-7	CATARGIRGEQYF
TRBV9	TRBJ1-6	CASSPRTGEGDYNSPLHF
TRBV19	TRBJ1-5	CASRDHGQPQHF
TRBV5-1	TRBJ2-4	CASSLGAELAKNIQYF
TRBV5-1	TRBJ1-1	CASSTGRVNTEAFF
TRBV15	TRBJ1-6	CATSRERQGRSPLHF
TRBV3-1	TRBJ2-3	CASSPTVVDTQYF
TRBV29-1	TRBJ2-5	CSVGPRAETQYF
TRBV12-3/TRBV12-4	TRBJ2-5	CASSPSGWETQYF
TRBV15	TRBJ2-5	CATSRVTGRRETQYF
TRBV5-1	TRBJ2-2	CASSLNLAANTGELFF
TRBV19	TRBJ2-1	CASSISAGGLREQFF
TRBV7-9	TRBJ2-1	CASSSRFGNNEQFF
TRBV20-1	TRBJ2-7	CSARAPISSGGIYEQYF
TRBV29-1	TRBJ2-7	CSARLAGGGRYEQYF
TRBV5-1	TRBJ1-2	CASSPTSGARGYTF
TRBV12-3/TRBV12-4	TRBJ2-1	CASTTRQGNEQFF
TRBV29-1	TRBJ2-7	CSVGQVGLGEQYF
TRBV4-1	TRBJ2-4	CASRLAATSEYIQYF
TRBV3-1	TRBJ2-2	CASSQGGSSYTGELFF
TRBV3-1	TRBJ2-2	CASSQNPRSGVGRTGELFF
TRBV7-8	TRBJ2-3	CASSLEIDTQYF
TRBV9	TRBJ2-3	CASSGTAGGPDTQYF
TRBV12-3/TRBV12-4	TRBJ2-1	CASSLGGHPKQFF
TRBV6-2/TRBV6-3	TRBJ2-7	CASSDYEQYF
TRBV6-2/TRBV6-3	TRBJ2-7	CASSYSVSGAGGTYEQYF
TRBV5-1	TRBJ2-5	CASSLAAGGLETQYF
TRBV5-6	TRBJ1-2	CASSRQGLTGLFGYTF